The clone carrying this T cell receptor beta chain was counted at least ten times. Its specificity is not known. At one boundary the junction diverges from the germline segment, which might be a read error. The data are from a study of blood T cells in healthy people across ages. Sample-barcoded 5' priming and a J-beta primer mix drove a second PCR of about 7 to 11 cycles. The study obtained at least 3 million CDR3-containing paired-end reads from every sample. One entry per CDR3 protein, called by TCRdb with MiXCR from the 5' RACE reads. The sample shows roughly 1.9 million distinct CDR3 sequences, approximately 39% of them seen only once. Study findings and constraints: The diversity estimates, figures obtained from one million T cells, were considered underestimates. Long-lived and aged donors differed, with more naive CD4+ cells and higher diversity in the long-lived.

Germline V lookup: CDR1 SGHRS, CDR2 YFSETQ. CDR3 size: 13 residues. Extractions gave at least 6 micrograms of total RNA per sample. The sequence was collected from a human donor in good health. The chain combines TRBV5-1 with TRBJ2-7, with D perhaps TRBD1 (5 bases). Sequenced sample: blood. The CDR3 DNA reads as TGTGCCAGCAGTTTAGGGGCTCCCTACGAGCAGTACTTC. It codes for CASSLGAPYEQYF. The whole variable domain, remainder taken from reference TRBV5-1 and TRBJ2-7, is KAGVTQTPRYLIKTRGQQVTLSCSPISGHRSVSWYQQTPGQGLQFLFEYFSETQRNKGNFPGRFSGRQFSNSRSEMNVSTLELGDSALYLCASSLGAPYEQYFGPGTRLTVT.